The text below deals with one T cell receptor (beta chain). It has no known antigen specificity. No base qualities exist here, and no much larger clone lies one base off it. One collaborating source in Seattle enrolled patients during active infection and followed them longitudinally through the course of disease. The collaborating institutions used their own protocols to collect whole blood in K2EDTA tubes. For TCRbeta analysis, collaborators shipped samples in one of three forms: frozen whole blood, isolated PBMCs, or DNA extracted from either of those sample types. There are 12 amino acids in the CDR3, from cysteine to valine inclusive. Here the CDR3 DNA is all that survives: 36 bases in frame from base 1. From a lookup of the germline V gene, CDR1 and CDR2 are MNHEY and SVGEGT. The trim is 5 bases for V and 4 bases for J, with a gap of 9 bases between the germline ends. The sample is drawn from a study of blood T cell repertoires in COVID-19 (dated by TCRdb to 2018 to 2020). Background on the whole study: Collaborator samples came from the United States, Italy and Spain and covered acute and convalescent phases of COVID-19. The material from the prospective study consisted of cDNA or gDNA derived from T cells, B-cell-depleted T cells, or PBMCs. The dataset comprised deeply sampled blood TCRbeta repertoires from subjects exposed to, actively infected with, or recovered from COVID-19. A freely available public database, intended as a resource for researchers studying the immune response to SARS-CoV-2, is where the repertoires were released. Samples were obtained from the ongoing ImmuneRACE study (first 160 participants) and from 1,254 subjects provided by 6 global collaborators. Nearly every sample came with metadata listing a de-identified subject ID, COVID-19 status, age in years and sex. Where HLA class I and class II types were available, the types were taken from metadata supplied by the sample provider, not from assay-based typing.

What the research found in general, with its limitations: The amount of clinical and demographic metadata varied by source and participant and was provided uncurated.

TCRbeta CDR3 regions were amplified from genomic DNA using the immunoSEQ Assay, a bias-controlled multiplex PCR. As for the authors' bioinformatics: The number of nucleated cells in each sample was estimated by amplification of reference gene primers within the assay. Sequence reads were collapsed and filtered to measure the absolute abundance of every unique TCRbeta CDR3 rearrangement. Productive Simpson clonality was computed per sample as the square root of Simpson's diversity index over productive rearrangements. The immuneACCESS repertoire file appears here via TCRdb, limited to in-frame rearrangements. These files lack a portion of the clones; in checked studies, under half of the deficit traces to unresolved V genes, and the cause of the others is not known. V and J calls and clone size come straight from that table; D and trimming were deduced from the DNA. Here the sample has some 350,000 clones; 89% occur a single time. The top ten clonotypes cover 3% of the sample.

The chain uses TRBV6-2 or TRBV6-3 and TRBJ2-7; TRBD2 might be the D gene, on 6 matching bases. Material: peripheral blood. The receptor was isolated from a woman aged 25 to 39 with COVID-19, enrolled during active disease. The CDR3 reads as follows: CASSTGGYEQYV. The DNA sequence is as follows: TGTGCCAGCAGTACTGGGGGGTACGAGCAGTACGTC.